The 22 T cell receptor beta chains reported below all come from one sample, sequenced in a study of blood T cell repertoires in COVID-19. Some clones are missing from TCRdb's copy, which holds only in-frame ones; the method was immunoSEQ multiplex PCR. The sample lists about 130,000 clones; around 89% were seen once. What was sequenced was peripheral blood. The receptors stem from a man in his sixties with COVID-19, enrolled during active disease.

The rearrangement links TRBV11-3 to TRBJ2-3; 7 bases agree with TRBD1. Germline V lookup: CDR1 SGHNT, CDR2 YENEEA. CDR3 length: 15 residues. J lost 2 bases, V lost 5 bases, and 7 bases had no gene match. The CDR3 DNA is TGTGCCAGCAGCCCGAGGGGACAGTCCACAGATACGCAGTATTTT. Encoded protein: CASSPRGQSTDTQYF.

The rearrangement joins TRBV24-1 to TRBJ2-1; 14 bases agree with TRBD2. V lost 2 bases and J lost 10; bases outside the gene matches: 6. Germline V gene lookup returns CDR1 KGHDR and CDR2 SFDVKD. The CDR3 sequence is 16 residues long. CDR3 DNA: TGTGCCACCAGTGATTCGACTAGCGGGGGGGCCAGAGAGCAGTTCTTC. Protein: CATSDSTSGGAREQFF.

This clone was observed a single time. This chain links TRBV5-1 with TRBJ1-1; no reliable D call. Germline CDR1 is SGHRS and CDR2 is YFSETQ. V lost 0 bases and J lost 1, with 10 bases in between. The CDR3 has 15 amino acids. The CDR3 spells CASSLGGNRNTEAFF. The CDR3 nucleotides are TGCGCCAGCAGCTTGGGAGGGAATCGGAACACTGAAGCTTTCTTT. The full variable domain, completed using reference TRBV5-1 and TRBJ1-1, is KAGVTQTPRYLIKTRGQQVTLSCSPISGHRSVSWYQQTPGQGLQFLFEYFSETQRNKGNFPGRFSGRQFSNSRSEMNVSTLELGDSALYLCASSLGGNRNTEAFFGQGTRLTVV.

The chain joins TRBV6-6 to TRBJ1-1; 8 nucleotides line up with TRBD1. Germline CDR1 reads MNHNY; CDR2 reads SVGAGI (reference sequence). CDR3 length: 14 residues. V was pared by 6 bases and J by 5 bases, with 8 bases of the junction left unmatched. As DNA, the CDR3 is TGTGCCAGCAGCCCGACAGGGGCGAAGACTGAAGCTTTCTTT. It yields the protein CASSPTGAKTEAFF.

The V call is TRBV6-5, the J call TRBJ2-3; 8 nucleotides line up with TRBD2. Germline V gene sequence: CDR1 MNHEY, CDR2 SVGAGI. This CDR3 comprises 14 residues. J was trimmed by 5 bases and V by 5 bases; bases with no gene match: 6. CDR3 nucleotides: TGTGCCAGCAGTCCGGGGGGGGGAAGAGATACGCAGTATTTT. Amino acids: CASSPGGGRDTQYF.

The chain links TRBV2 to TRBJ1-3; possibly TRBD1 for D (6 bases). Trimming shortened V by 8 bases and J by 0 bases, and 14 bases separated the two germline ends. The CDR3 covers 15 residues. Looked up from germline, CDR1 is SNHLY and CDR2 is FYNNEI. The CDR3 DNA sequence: TGTGCCAGCTCCTTGGGGGGGGCCTCTGGAAACACCATATATTTT. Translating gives CASSLGGASGNTIYF.

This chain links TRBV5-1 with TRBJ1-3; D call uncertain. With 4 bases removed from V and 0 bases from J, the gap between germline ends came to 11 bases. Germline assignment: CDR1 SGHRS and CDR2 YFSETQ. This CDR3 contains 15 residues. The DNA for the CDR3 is TGCGCCAGCAGCCCTAACGTAGTCTCTGGAAACACCATATATTTT. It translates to CASSPNVVSGNTIYF. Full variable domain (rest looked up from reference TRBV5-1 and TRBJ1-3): KAGVTQTPRYLIKTRGQQVTLSCSPISGHRSVSWYQQTPGQGLQFLFEYFSETQRNKGNFPGRFSGRQFSNSRSEMNVSTLELGDSALYLCASSPNVVSGNTIYFGEGSWLTVV.

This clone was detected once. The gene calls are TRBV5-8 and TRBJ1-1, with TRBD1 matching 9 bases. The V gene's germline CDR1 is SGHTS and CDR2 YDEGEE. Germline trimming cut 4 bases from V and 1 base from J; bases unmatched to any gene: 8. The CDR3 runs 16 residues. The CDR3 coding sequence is TGTGCCAGCAGCCCCGGACAGGGGAAGGGGAACACTGAAGCTTTCTTT. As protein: CASSPGQGKGNTEAFF.

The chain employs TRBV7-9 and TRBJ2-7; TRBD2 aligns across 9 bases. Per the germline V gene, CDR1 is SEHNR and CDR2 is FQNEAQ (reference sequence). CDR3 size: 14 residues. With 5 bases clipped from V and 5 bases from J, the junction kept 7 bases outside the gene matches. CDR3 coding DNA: TGTGCCAGCAGCAGGGTAGCGGGGGTTAACGAGCAGTACTTC. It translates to CASSRVAGVNEQYF.

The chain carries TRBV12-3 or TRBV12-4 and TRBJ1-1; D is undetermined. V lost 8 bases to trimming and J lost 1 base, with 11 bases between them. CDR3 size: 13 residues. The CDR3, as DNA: TGTGCCAGCCTACGATCGGGGAACACTGAAGCTTTCTTT. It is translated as CASLRSGNTEAFF.

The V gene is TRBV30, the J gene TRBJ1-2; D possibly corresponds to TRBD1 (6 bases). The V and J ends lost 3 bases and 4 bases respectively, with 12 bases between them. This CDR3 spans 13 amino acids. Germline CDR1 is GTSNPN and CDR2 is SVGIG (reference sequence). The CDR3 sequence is CAWRQGAFYGYTF. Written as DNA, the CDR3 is TGTGCCTGGAGACAGGGCGCATTCTATGGCTACACCTTC.

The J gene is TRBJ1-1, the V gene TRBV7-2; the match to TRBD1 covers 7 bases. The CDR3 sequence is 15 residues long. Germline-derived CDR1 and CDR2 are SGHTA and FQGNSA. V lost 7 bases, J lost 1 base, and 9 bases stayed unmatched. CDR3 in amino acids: CASKRQGPGNTEAFF. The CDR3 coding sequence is TGTGCCAGCAAGCGACAGGGTCCAGGGAACACTGAAGCTTTCTTT.

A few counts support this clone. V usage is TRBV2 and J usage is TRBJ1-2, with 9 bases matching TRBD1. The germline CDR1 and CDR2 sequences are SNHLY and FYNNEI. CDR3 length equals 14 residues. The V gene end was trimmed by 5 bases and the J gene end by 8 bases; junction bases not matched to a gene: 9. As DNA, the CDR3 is TGTGCCAGCAGTAGCATCCGGACAGGGGAAGGCTACACCTTC. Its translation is CASSSIRTGEGYTF. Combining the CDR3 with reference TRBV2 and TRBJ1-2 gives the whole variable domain EPEVTQTPSHQVTQMGQEVILRCVPISNHLYFYWYRQILGQKVEFLVSFYNNEISEKSEIFDDQFSVERPDGSNFTLKIRSTKLEDSAMYFCASSSIRTGEGYTFGSGTRLTVV.

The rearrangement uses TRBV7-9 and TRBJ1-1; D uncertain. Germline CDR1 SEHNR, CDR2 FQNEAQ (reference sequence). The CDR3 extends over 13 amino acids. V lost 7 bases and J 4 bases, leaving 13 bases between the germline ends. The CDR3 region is CASTRSSGTEAFF. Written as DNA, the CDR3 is TGTGCCAGCACCCGTTCCAGCGGCACTGAAGCTTTCTTT.

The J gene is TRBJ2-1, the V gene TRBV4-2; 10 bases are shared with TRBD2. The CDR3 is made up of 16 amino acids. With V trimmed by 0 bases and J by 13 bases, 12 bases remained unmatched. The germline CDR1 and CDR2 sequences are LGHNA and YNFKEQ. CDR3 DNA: TGTGCCAGCAGCCAAGAGGAGCAGCGGGGGGGCCGTTTTCAGTTCTTC. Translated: CASSQEEQRGGRFQFF.

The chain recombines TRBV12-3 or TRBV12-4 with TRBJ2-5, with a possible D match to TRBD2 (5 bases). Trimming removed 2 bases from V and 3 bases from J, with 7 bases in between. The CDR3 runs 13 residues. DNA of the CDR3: TGTGCCAGCAGTTTAACCGGGGAAGAGACCCAGTACTTC. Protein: CASSLTGEETQYF.

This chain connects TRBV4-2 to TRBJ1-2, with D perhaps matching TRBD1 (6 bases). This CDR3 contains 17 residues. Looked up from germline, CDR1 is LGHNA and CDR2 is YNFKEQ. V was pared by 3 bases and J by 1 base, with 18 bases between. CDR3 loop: CASSQHSTGSGNYGYTF. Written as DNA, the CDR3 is TGTGCCAGCAGCCAGCATTCAACAGGGTCGGGTAACTATGGCTACACCTTC.

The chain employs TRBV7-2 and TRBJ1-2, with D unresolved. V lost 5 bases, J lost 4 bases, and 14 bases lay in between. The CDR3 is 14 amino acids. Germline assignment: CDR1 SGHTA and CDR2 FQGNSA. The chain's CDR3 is CASSHLAGSYGYTF. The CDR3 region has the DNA TGTGCCAGCAGCCACCTAGCCGGATCCTATGGCTACACCTTC.

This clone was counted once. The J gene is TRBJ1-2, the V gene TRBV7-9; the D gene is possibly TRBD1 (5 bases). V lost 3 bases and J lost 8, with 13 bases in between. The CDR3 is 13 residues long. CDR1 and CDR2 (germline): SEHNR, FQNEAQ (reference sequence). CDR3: CASSLSPGWGYTF. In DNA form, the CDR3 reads TGTGCCAGCAGCTTGAGCCCAGGGTGGGGCTACACCTTC.

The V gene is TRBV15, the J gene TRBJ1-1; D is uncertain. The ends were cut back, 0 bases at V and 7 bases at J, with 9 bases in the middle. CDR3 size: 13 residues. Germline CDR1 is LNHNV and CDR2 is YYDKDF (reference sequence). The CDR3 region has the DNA TGTGCCACCAGCAGAGATTTGGGCCGTGAAGCTTTCTTT. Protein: CATSRDLGREAFF.

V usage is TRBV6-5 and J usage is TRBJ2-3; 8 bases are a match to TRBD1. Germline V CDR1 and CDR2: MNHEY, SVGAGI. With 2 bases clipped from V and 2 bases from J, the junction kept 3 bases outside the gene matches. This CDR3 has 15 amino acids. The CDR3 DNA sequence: TGTGCCAGCAGTTACGGGACAGGAGCCACAGATACGCAGTATTTT. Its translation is CASSYGTGATDTQYF.

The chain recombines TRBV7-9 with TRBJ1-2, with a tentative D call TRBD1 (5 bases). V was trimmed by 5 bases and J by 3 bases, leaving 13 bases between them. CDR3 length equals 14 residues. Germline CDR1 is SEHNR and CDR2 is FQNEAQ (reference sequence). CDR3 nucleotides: TGTGCCAGCAGCCTAGACACAGGATACTATGGCTACACCTTC. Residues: CASSLDTGYYGYTF. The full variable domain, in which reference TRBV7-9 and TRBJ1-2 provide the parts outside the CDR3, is DTGVSQNPRHKITKRGQNVTFRCDPISEHNRLYWYRQTLGQGPEFLTYFQNEAQLEKSRLLSDRFSAERPKGSFSTLEIQRTEQGDSAMYLCASSLDTGYYGYTFGSGTRLTVV.